A single sample gave rise to the 22 T cell receptor beta chains below, sequenced in a study of blood T cell repertoires in COVID-19. Sequencing used immunoSEQ multiplex PCR; TCRdb keeps in-frame clones, though not all of them. Among almost 350,000 clones listed, more than 70% were seen once. Material: peripheral blood. Receptors originate from a woman aged 60-75 years with COVID-19, enrolled during active disease.

To note about this clone: Other nucleotide sequences from this sample produce the same CDR3. The chain links TRBV12-3 or TRBV12-4 to TRBJ2-5; D is undetermined. With 5 bases removed from V and 2 bases from J, the gap between germline ends came to 3 bases. This CDR3 has 11 amino acids. The CDR3 sequence: CASSLQETQYF. CDR3 nucleotide sequence: TGTGCCAGCAGTCTTCAAGAGACCCAGTACTTC.

The chain has TRBV9 and TRBJ1-3; TRBD1 aligns across 7 bases. J was trimmed by 2 bases and V by 4 bases; bases with no gene match: 12. Germline V gene data show CDR1 as SGDLS and CDR2 as YYNGEE. This CDR3 has 17 residues. This chain's CDR3 is CASSLQTGVTPGNTIYF. CDR3 DNA: TGTGCCAGCAGCCTCCAAACAGGGGTCACACCTGGAAACACCATATATTTT.

V gene TRBV5-1 combines with J gene TRBJ1-2; the match to TRBD1 covers 8 bases. CDR3 length: 14 amino acids. Germline loops: CDR1 SGHRS, CDR2 YFSETQ. After removal of 0 bases from V and 4 bases from J, the junction contained 2 bases not matched to a gene. DNA of the CDR3: TGCGCCAGCAGCTTGGGGACAGGGACCTATGGCTACACCTTC. It codes for CASSLGTGTYGYTF.

The genes are TRBV5-6 and TRBJ1-2, with 8 bases lining up with TRBD1. The CDR3 covers 13 residues. The V and J ends lost 2 bases and 10 bases, in that order; junction bases with no gene match: 7. Per germline, CDR1 SGHDT and CDR2 YYEEEE. Written as DNA, the CDR3 is TGTGCCAGCAGCTTCCAACAGGGGGTACCCTACACCTTC. Protein: CASSFQQGVPYTF.

The chain recombines TRBV11-2 with TRBJ2-1; 8 bases are a match to TRBD2. The CDR3 has 15 residues. Trimming at V came to 2 bases and at J to 7 bases, leaving 7 bases not matched to a gene. The V gene's germline CDR1 is SGHAT and CDR2 FQNNGV. CDR3 in amino acids: CASSLSTGGLNEQFF. The DNA for the CDR3 is TGTGCCAGCAGCTTATCTACGGGGGGGCTAAATGAGCAGTTCTTC. The whole variable domain, filled in from reference TRBV11-2 and TRBJ2-1, reads EAGVAQSPRYKIIEKRQSVAFWCNPISGHATLYWYQQILGQGPKLLIQFQNNGVVDDSQLPKDRFSAERLKGVDSTLKIQPAKLEDSAVYLCASSLSTGGLNEQFFGPGTRLTVL.

The count of this clone is one. The DNA for the CDR3 is TGTGCCAGCAGCACCCAAGGGACAGGGGGCTCTGGGGCCAACGTCCTGACTTTC. Translation gives CASSTQGTGGSGANVLTF. The chain uses TRBV5-4 and TRBJ2-6; 11 bases align to TRBD1. V shed 4 bases and J 0 bases; nucleotides not matched to a gene: 6. The CDR3 has 18 residues. In germline, CDR1 is SGHNT, CDR2 YYREEE (reference sequence).

The chain uses TRBV5-1 and TRBJ2-2, with D maybe TRBD2 (6 bases). Looked up from germline, CDR1 is SGHRS and CDR2 is YFSETQ. The ends were cut back, 4 bases at V and 3 bases at J, with 7 bases in the middle. The CDR3 has 13 amino acids. Written as DNA, the CDR3 is TGCGCCAGCAGCAGGGACTACACCGGGGAGCTGTTTTTT. Residues: CASSRDYTGELFF.

The chain uses TRBV14 and TRBJ2-7; tentative D call: TRBD1 (6 bases). CDR1 is SGHDN, CDR2 FVKESK, per germline. CDR3 length: 12 residues. V dropped 5 bases and J dropped 7 bases, with 12 bases sitting between them. CDR3 bases: TGTGCCAGCAGCTTACAGGGATGGGAGCAGTACTTC. It codes for CASSLQGWEQYF. The full variable domain, completed using reference TRBV14 and TRBJ2-7, is EAGVTQFPSHSVIEKGQTVTLRCDPISGHDNLYWYRRVMGKEIKFLLHFVKESKQDESGMPNNRFLAERTGGTYSTLKVQPAELEDSGVYFCASSLQGWEQYFGPGTRLTVT.

The chain has TRBV18 and TRBJ2-1; 7 nucleotides line up with TRBD1. The germline gives CDR1 KGHSH, CDR2 LQKENI. Trimming at V came to 6 bases and at J to 9 bases, leaving 17 bases not matched to a gene. The CDR3 loop spans 16 amino acids. CDR3 region: CASSLTAPGTASEQFF. The CDR3, as DNA: TGTGCCAGCTCGCTAACCGCGCCCGGGACAGCAAGTGAGCAGTTCTTC.

V usage is TRBV27 and J usage is TRBJ1-1, with a tentative D call TRBD1 (6 bases). V shed 2 bases and J shed 1 base, with 8 bases lying between them. Looked up from germline, CDR1 is MNHEY and CDR2 is SMNVEV (reference sequence). The CDR3 consists of 14 residues. CDR3 protein: CASSLRQENTEAFF. CDR3 in DNA: TGTGCCAGCAGTTTAAGACAGGAGAACACTGAAGCTTTCTTT.

The V call is TRBV7-6, the J call TRBJ2-2; a possible D gene is TRBD1 (7 bases). The CDR3 totals 16 residues. The V gene's germline CDR1 is SGHVS and CDR2 FNYEAQ. V was pared by 4 bases and J by 0 bases, with 12 bases between. CDR3 in amino acids: CASSSQGGANTGELFF. The CDR3 DNA reads as TGTGCCAGCAGCTCCCAGGGGGGCGCGAACACCGGGGAGCTGTTTTTT.

The rearrangement links TRBV9 to TRBJ1-2, with a tentative D call TRBD1 (6 bases). CDR1 is SGDLS and CDR2 is YYNGEE in the germline V gene. The length of the CDR3 is 14 residues. V lost 0 bases to trimming and J lost 6 bases, with 12 bases between them. CDR3 sequence (DNA): TGTGCCAGCAGCGTAGACAGGGCTGTAGATGGCTACACCTTC. This encodes CASSVDRAVDGYTF. The variable domain in full, with the rest retrieved from reference TRBV9 and TRBJ1-2, is DSGVTQTPKHLITATGQRVTLRCSPRSGDLSVYWYQQSLDQGLQFLIQYYNGEERAKGNILERFSAQQFPDLHSELNLSSLELGDSALYFCASSVDRAVDGYTFGSGTRLTVV.

The chain employs TRBV7-2 and TRBJ1-3, with a weak D call TRBD1 (6 bases). The CDR3 runs 15 residues. CDR1 is SGHTA, CDR2 FQGNSA, per germline. Deletions cut 5 bases from V and 0 bases from J, with 11 bases between. CDR3 amino acids: CASSHQGTSGNTIYF. CDR3 coding DNA: TGTGCCAGCAGCCACCAGGGGACCTCTGGAAACACCATATATTTT.

The J gene is TRBJ1-2, the V gene TRBV7-9, with D uncertain. The germline CDR1 and CDR2 sequences are SEHNR and FQNEAQ (reference sequence). CDR3 length: 12 residues. V was shortened by 5 bases and J by 3 bases, with 7 bases between the two germline ends. CDR3 amino acids: CASSRVDYGYTF. As DNA, the CDR3 is TGTGCCAGCAGCCGGGTAGACTATGGCTACACCTTC.

CDR3 in DNA: TGTGCCAGCAGTCATCTGGGAGAAGGCACTGAAGCTTTCTTT. Translated: CASSHLGEGTEAFF. V is TRBV7-8 and J is TRBJ1-1; no reliable D call. The CDR3 length is 14 residues. CDR1 and CDR2 from the germline V gene are SGHVS and FQNEAQ. V gave up 6 bases and J gave up 4 bases, with 15 bases separating them.

The chain carries TRBV5-1 and TRBJ2-7; a possible D gene is TRBD2 (6 bases). Germline-derived CDR1 and CDR2 are SGHRS and YFSETQ. V shed 4 bases and J shed 4 bases, with 15 bases lying between them. CDR3 length: 14 residues. CDR3 coding DNA: TGCGCCAGCAGCGCCGGCTGGACTACTTACGAGCAGTACTTC. Translation gives CASSAGWTTYEQYF.

This chain connects TRBV6-1 to TRBJ1-3; possibly TRBD1 for D (6 bases). The V end lost 3 bases, the J end lost 2 bases, and 8 bases lay between the germline ends. From germline, CDR1 is MNHNS and CDR2 SASEGT. CDR3 length equals 14 residues. CDR3 region: CASSERTAGNTIYF. CDR3 DNA: TGTGCCAGCAGTGAGCGGACAGCTGGAAACACCATATATTTT.

The chain couples TRBV9 to TRBJ1-2; D unresolved. The CDR3 runs 13 residues. Trimming cost V 4 bases and J 12 bases, with 19 bases left between them. Germline V gene lookup returns CDR1 SGDLS and CDR2 YYNGEE. The CDR3 sequence: CASSSRPVLRHTF. The CDR3 DNA follows: TGTGCCAGCAGCTCGCGGCCCGTACTGCGCCACACCTTC. The whole variable domain, remainder taken from reference TRBV9 and TRBJ1-2, is DSGVTQTPKHLITATGQRVTLRCSPRSGDLSVYWYQQSLDQGLQFLIQYYNGEERAKGNILERFSAQQFPDLHSELNLSSLELGDSALYFCASSSRPVLRHTFGSGTRLTVV.

CDR3 in amino acids: CASSLSMRETQYF. Here the CDR3 DNA reads TGTGCCAGCAGCTTATCGATGCGAGAGACCCAGTACTTC. The chain has TRBV7-8 and TRBJ2-5; the D is unclear. Per germline, CDR1 SGHVS and CDR2 FQNEAQ. V was pared by 2 bases and J by 4 bases, with 8 bases between. The CDR3 totals 13 residues.

The chain recombines TRBV18 with TRBJ1-5; D possibly corresponds to TRBD1 (5 bases). With 6 bases removed from V and 6 bases from J, the gap between germline ends came to 15 bases. CDR3 length: 14 amino acids. CDR1 and CDR2 (germline): KGHSH, LQKENI. The DNA for the CDR3 is TGTGCCAGCTCCCAAAGCAGGGAGGGTCAGCCCCAGCATTTT. This sequence encodes CASSQSREGQPQHF.

The CDR3 is CASNLGLAGSTDTQYF. The DNA of the CDR3 is TGCGCCAGCAACCTGGGACTAGCGGGGAGCACAGATACGCAGTATTTT. The V gene is TRBV5-1, the J gene TRBJ2-3; TRBD2 agrees at 13 bases. Unmatched junction bases numbered 4, after V lost 6 bases and J lost 0 bases. The length of the CDR3 is 16 residues. CDR1 and CDR2 from the germline V gene are SGHRS and YFSETQ.

This chain connects TRBV28 to TRBJ1-5; 10 positions agree with TRBD1. CDR1 is MDHEN and CDR2 is SYDVKM in the germline V gene. This CDR3 has 15 amino acids. V lost 6 bases and J lost 5; bases outside the gene matches: 7. The CDR3 sequence is CASSTGQGKDQPQHF. The CDR3 DNA sequence: TGTGCCAGCAGCACGGGACAGGGGAAGGATCAGCCCCAGCATTTT.